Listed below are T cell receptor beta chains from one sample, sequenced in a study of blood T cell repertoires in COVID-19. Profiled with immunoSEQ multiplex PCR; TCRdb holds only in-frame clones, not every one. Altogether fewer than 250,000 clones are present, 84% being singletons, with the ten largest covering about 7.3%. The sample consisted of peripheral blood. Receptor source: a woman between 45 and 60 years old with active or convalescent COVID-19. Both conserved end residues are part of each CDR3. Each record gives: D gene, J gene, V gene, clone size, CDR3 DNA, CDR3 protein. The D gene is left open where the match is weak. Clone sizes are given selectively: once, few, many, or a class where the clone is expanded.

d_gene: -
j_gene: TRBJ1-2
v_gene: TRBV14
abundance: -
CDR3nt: TGTGCCAGCAGCCAAGATCGGTTGAGTAGTGGCTACACCTTC
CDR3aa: CASSQDRLSSGYTF

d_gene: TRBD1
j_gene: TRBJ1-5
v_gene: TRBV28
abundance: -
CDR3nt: TGTGCCAGCAGGAAGAAGGGACAGGGCCTCAATCAGCCCCAGCATTTT
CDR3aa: CASRKKGQGLNQPQHF

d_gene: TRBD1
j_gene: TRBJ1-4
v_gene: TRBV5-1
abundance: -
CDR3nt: TGCGCCAGCCGACAGGGTTCAGGGAAGAATGAAAAACTGTTTTTT
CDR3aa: CASRQGSGKNEKLFF

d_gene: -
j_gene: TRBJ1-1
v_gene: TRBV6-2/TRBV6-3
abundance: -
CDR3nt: TGTGCCAGCAGTTCGCACAGCGGGAACACTGAAGCTTTCTTT
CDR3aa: CASSSHSGNTEAFF

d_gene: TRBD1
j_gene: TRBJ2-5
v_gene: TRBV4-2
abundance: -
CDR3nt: TGTGCCAGCAGCCAAAACACAGGGGGCGCCGAGACCCAGTACTTC
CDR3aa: CASSQNTGGAETQYF

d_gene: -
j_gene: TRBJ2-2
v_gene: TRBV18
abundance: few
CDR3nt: TGTGCCAGCTCCCGACTAGTCGGGGAGCTGTTTTTT
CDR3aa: CASSRLVGELFF

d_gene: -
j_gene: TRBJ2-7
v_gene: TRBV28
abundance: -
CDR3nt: TGTGCCAGCAGTTTTGGTGGTAGGGGACATTCCTACGAGCAGTACTTC
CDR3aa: CASSFGGRGHSYEQYF

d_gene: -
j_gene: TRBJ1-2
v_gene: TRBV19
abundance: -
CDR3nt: TGTGCCAGTAACGATAACAGTCTTGGCTACACCTTC
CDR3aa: CASNDNSLGYTF

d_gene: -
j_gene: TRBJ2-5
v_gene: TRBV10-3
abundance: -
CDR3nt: TGTGCCATCAGTATAGGACGGCTCTCCCCGCTATGCAGGGCAAGTCCCAGGGAAGAGACCCAGTACTTC
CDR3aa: CAISIGRLSPLCRASPREETQYF

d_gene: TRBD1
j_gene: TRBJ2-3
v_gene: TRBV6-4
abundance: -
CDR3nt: TGTGCCAGCAGCGCGGGACAGGGGGCGGCAGATACGCAGTATTTT
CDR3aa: CASSAGQGAADTQYF

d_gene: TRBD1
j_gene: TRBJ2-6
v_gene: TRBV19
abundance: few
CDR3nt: TGTGCCAGTAGTACGGGACAGGGGACTGGGGCCAACGTCCTGACTTTC
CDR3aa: CASSTGQGTGANVLTF

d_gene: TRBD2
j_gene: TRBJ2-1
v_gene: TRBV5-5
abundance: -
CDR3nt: TGTGCCAGCAGCTCCCTAGCGGGAGGGTCGTACAATGAGCAGTTCTTC
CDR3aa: CASSSLAGGSYNEQFF

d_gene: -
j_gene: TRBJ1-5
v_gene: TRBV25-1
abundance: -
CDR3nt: TGTGCCAGCAGTGGGACAGGCAATCAGCCCCAGCATTTT
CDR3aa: CASSGTGNQPQHF

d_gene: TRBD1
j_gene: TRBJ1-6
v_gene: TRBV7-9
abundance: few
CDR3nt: TGTGCCAGCTGCCCCCAGGGGGATAATTCACCCCTCCACTTT
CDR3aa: CASCPQGDNSPLHF

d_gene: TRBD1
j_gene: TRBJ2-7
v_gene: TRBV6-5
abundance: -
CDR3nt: TGTGCCAGCAGTTACGGGACAGGTGTCTACGAGCAGTACTTC
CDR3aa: CASSYGTGVYEQYF

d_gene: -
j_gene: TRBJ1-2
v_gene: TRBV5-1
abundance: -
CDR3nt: TGCGCCAGCAGCCACCAGGGGAAAACTGGCTACACCTTC
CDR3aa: CASSHQGKTGYTF

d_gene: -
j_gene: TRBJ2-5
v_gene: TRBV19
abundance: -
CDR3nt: TGTGCCAGTAGTATGAATGAGCTTACGGAGACCCAGTACTTC
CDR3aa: CASSMNELTETQYF

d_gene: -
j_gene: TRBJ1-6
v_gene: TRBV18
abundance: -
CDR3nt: TGTGCCAGCTCAGAGGACAGATATTCACCCCTCCACTTT
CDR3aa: CASSEDRYSPLHF

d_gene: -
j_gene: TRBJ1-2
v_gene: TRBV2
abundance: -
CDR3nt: TGTGCCAGCACCGAGGTTCAGATGGGTGGCTACACCTTC
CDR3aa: CASTEVQMGGYTF

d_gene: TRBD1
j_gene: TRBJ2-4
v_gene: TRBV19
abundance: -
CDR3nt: TGTGCCAGTAGTATCTCCGGGACAGGGAGGGACATTCAGTACTTC
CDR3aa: CASSISGTGRDIQYF

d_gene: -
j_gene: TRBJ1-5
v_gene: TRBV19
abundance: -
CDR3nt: TGTGCCAGTAGTATAGGTCCCCCATCGACTAATCAGCCCCAGCATTTT
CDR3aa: CASSIGPPSTNQPQHF

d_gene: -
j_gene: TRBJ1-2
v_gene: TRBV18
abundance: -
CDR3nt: TGTGCCAGCTCACCACTTAGTGGAGAGAACTATGGCTACACCTTC
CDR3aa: CASSPLSGENYGYTF

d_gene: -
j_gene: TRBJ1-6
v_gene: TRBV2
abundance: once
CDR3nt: TGTGCCAGCAGTGAGGGCCTCAGCTCCTATAATTCACCCCTCCACTTT
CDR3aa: CASSEGLSSYNSPLHF

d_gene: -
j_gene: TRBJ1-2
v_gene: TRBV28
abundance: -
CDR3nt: TGTGCCAGCAGTCTGGGGCAGGGATCGAATGGCTACACCTTC
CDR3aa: CASSLGQGSNGYTF

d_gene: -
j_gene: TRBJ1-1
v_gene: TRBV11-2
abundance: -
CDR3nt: TGTGCCAGCAGCTTAAATTCAAATCGGGGAACTGAAGCTTTCTTT
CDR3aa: CASSLNSNRGTEAFF

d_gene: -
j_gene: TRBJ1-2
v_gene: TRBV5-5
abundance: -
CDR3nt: TGTGCCAGCAGCTTAACCCGGGACAACGGAACCTTC
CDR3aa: CASSLTRDNGTF

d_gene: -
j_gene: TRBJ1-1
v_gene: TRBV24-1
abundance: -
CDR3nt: TGTGCCACCATGGGGGACTTTGGCACTGAAGCTTTCTTT
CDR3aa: CATMGDFGTEAFF

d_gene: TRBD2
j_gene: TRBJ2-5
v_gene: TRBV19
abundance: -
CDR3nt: TGTGCCAGTAGTATTCTGGGGGCCAATCTAGCGGGGACCTGGTACCAAGAGACCCAGTACTTC
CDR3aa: CASSILGANLAGTWYQETQYF

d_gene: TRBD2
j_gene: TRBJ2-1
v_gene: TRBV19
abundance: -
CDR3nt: TGTGCCAGTAGTCACGAGCCCGGGACTAGCGGGAAAGAGCAGTTCTTC
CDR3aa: CASSHEPGTSGKEQFF

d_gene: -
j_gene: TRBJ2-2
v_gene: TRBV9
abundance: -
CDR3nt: TGTGCCAGCAGCGTTAGAGCGAACACCGGGGAGCTGTTTTTT
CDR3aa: CASSVRANTGELFF

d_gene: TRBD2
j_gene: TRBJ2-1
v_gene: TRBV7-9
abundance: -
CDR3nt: TGTGCCAGCAACGGACTAGCGGGAGGACTTTACAATGAGCAGTTCTTC
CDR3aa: CASNGLAGGLYNEQFF

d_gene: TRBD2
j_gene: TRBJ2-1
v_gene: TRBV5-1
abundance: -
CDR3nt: TGCGCCAGCAGCAAAGCGGGAGGAGGCAATGAGCAGTTCTTC
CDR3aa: CASSKAGGGNEQFF